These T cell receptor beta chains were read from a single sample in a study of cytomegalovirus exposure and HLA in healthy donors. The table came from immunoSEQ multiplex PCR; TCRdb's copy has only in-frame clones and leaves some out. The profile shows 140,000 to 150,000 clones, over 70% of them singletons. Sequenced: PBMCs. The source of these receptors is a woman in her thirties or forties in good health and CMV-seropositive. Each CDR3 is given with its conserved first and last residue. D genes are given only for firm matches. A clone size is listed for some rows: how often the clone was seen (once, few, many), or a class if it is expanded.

CASSESVGQGANEQFF	TRBJ2-1	TRBV10-2	.	TRBD1
CASTPSGGVAGELFF	TRBJ2-2	TRBV27	.	TRBD2
CASSFQGNSYTF	TRBJ1-2	TRBV7-9	.	.
CAFGENYGYTF	TRBJ1-2	TRBV5-5	.	.
CASSIGTNYGYTF	TRBJ1-2	TRBV19	.	.
CASSGGSDTQYF	TRBJ2-3	TRBV5-1	.	.
CASSAWDRYIQGPRAFF	TRBJ1-1	TRBV25-1	.	TRBD1
CASVSVGVTEAFF	TRBJ1-1	TRBV25-1	.	.
CASSSQGGTGELFF	TRBJ2-2	TRBV11-2	.	.
CASSSKIGSEAFF	TRBJ1-1	TRBV6-1	.	.
CASSLPLEVADTQYF	TRBJ2-3	TRBV5-1	once	.
CASRRGGDNEQFF	TRBJ2-1	TRBV6-5	.	.
CASSLDRAATGYTF	TRBJ1-2	TRBV11-1	few	.
CAISSLGQEIMNTEAFF	TRBJ1-1	TRBV10-3	.	TRBD1
CASSIAKGANYGYTF	TRBJ1-2	TRBV19	.	.
CASRGLAGVTGELFF	TRBJ2-2	TRBV2	.	TRBD2
CASSFITGGARTGELFF	TRBJ2-2	TRBV7-6	.	TRBD1
CASRPIQGGMDF	TRBJ1-3	TRBV6-5	few	TRBD1
CASSLIRGATEAFF	TRBJ1-1	TRBV28	.	.
CASSLELQGVPYNEQFF	TRBJ2-1	TRBV5-1	.	TRBD1
CASSFRQSTEAFF	TRBJ1-1	TRBV5-4	.	.
CASSAGTVNRNTIYF	TRBJ1-3	TRBV11-2	.	.
CATSTGATYNEQFF	TRBJ2-1	TRBV19	.	TRBD1
CASSTGQGGEKLFF	TRBJ1-4	TRBV5-1	.	TRBD1
CAWSVGGIQYF	TRBJ2-4	TRBV30	few	.
CASSFSFGAGGSGYTF	TRBJ1-2	TRBV28	.	.
CASSLRLGRGLVDTGELFF	TRBJ2-2	TRBV11-2	.	TRBD1
CASSLRLAGTPNTGELFF	TRBJ2-2	TRBV11-2	.	TRBD2
CASSTGTERCGYTF	TRBJ1-2	TRBV2	.	TRBD1
CASSPSGGFQETQYF	TRBJ2-5	TRBV13	.	TRBD2
CATSTRQGNYGYTF	TRBJ1-2	TRBV15	.	TRBD1
CASVEGAGNQPQHF	TRBJ1-5	TRBV12-5	few	TRBD1
CASSSSRGGNTIYF	TRBJ1-3	TRBV6-5	.	.
CASRSGTGTGELFF	TRBJ2-2	TRBV2	.	TRBD1
CASSLGTVRTGELFF	TRBJ2-2	TRBV5-1	.	TRBD1
CASSFAILGQGILAKNIQYF	TRBJ2-4	TRBV7-7	.	TRBD1
CASSFFRGTYEQYF	TRBJ2-7	TRBV6-5	.	TRBD1
CASSEIARDINIQYF	TRBJ2-4	TRBV6-1	.	.
CASSGTSGGTGEQFF	TRBJ2-1	TRBV2	.	TRBD2
CASTGGGSRDSPLHF	TRBJ1-6	TRBV2	few	.
CASNFGGNTEAFF	TRBJ1-1	TRBV2	once	.